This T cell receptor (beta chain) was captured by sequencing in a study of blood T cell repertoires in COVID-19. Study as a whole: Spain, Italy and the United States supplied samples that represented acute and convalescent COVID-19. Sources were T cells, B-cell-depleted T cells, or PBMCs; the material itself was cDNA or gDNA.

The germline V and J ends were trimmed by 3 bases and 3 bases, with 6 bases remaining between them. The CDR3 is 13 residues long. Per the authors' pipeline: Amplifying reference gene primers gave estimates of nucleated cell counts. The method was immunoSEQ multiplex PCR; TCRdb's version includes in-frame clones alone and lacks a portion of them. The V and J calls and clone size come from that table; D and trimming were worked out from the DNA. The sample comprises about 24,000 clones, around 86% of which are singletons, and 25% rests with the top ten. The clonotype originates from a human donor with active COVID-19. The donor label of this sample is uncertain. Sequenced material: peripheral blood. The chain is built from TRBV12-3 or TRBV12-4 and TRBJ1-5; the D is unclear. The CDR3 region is CASSFRNNQPQHF. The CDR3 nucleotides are TGTGCCAGCAGTTTCCGTAACAATCAGCCCCAGCATTTT.